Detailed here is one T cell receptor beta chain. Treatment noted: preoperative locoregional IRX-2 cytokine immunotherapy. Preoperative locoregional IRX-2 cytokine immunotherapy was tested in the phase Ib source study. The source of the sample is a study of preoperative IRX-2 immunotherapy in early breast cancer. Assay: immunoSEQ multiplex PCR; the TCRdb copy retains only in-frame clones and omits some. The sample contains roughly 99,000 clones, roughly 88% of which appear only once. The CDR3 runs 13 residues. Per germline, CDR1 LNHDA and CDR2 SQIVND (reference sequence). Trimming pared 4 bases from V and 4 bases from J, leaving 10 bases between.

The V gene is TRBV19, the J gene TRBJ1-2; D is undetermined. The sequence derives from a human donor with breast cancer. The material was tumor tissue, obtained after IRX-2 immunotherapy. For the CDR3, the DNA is TGTGCCAGTAGTAAGCCAGGCATCTATGGCTACACCTTC. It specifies CASSKPGIYGYTF.